This is a list of T cell receptor beta chains from one sample in a study of PD-1 and CTLA-4 blockade in melanoma. Profiled with immunoSEQ multiplex PCR; TCRdb holds only in-frame clones, not every one. Of about 16,000 clones in the sample, around three quarters were seen once. The sample here was CD8+ T cells from peripheral blood, taken from a patient given anti-PD-1 treatment. These TCRs come from a human donor with melanoma. Each CDR3 is given with its conserved first and last residue. The order of the fields is D gene, clone size, V gene, J gene, CDR3 protein, CDR3 DNA. D genes are given only for firm matches. Clone size appears in some rows only: once, few, many, or a class for an expanded clone.

>.|once|TRBV27|TRBJ2-1
CASSLVPLQFNNEQFF
TGTGCCAGCAGTTTAGTGCCTCTACAATTCAACAATGAGCAGTTCTTC
>.|.|TRBV13|TRBJ2-7
CASSLGGIQGHEEQYF
TGTGCCAGCAGCTTGGGGGGAATCCAGGGTCATGAAGAGCAGTACTTC
>.|few|TRBV19|TRBJ2-3
CATEGDTQYF
TGTGCCACAGAAGGGGATACGCAGTATTTT
>.|.|TRBV6-5|TRBJ1-5
CASSYAGTSNQPQHF
TGTGCCAGCAGTTACGCAGGGACCAGCAATCAGCCCCAGCATTTT
>TRBD2|.|TRBV27|TRBJ2-3
CASSFVGGVAGGTDTQYF
TGTGCCAGCAGTTTTGTAGGGGGAGTAGCGGGGGGCACAGATACGCAGTATTTT
>.|.|TRBV19|TRBJ2-1
CASSTGTYNEQFF
TGTGCCAGTAGTACAGGAACCTACAATGAGCAGTTCTTC
>.|.|TRBV30|TRBJ1-5
CAWSVGGQPQHF
TGTGCCTGGAGTGTCGGTGGACAGCCCCAGCATTTT
>.|.|TRBV9|TRBJ1-1
CASSVGDTEAFF
TGTGCCAGCAGCGTAGGAGACACTGAAGCTTTCTTT
>.|few|TRBV4-2|TRBJ2-7
CASSQATRDEQYF
TGTGCCAGCAGCCAGGCTACCAGGGATGAGCAGTACTTC
>.|medium-sized|TRBV14|TRBJ1-2
CASSQEGSYGYTF
TGTGCCAGCAGCCAAGAAGGCAGCTATGGCTACACCTTC
>.|.|TRBV19|TRBJ1-2
CASATGDLRYGYTF
TGTGCCAGTGCCACGGGGGACCTTAGGTATGGCTACACCTTC
>.|.|TRBV5-8|TRBJ2-1
CASSLGWGDDEQFF
TGTGCCAGCAGCTTGGGTTGGGGGGACGATGAGCAGTTCTTC
>.|medium-sized|TRBV4-1|TRBJ2-7
CASSQAEEGGSYEQYF
TGCGCCAGCAGCCAAGCCGAGGAGGGCGGCTCCTACGAGCAGTACTTC
>.|few|TRBV4-1|TRBJ1-5
CASSQVAGDNQPQHF
TGCGCCAGCAGCCAAGTAGCGGGGGACAATCAGCCCCAGCATTTT
>.|.|TRBV29-1|TRBJ1-2
CSVEPGTNYGYTF
TGCAGCGTAGAGCCGGGAACTAACTATGGCTACACCTTC
>TRBD1|.|TRBV27|TRBJ1-2
CASSLTGTGLGYTF
TGTGCCAGCAGTTTAACCGGGACAGGGCTTGGCTACACCTTC
>.|.|TRBV4-1|TRBJ1-2
CASSQEGEPNYGYTF
TGCGCCAGCAGCCAAGAGGGGGAACCTAACTATGGCTACACCTTC
>TRBD1|.|TRBV7-8|TRBJ2-2
CASSLSGTVANTGELFF
TGTGCCAGCAGCTTGTCTGGGACAGTCGCGAACACCGGGGAGCTGTTTTTT
>TRBD1|.|TRBV19|TRBJ2-5
CASSPHRGQETQYF
TGTGCCAGTAGTCCCCACAGGGGCCAAGAGACCCAGTACTTC
>.|once|TRBV11-3|TRBJ2-7
CASSLDGVPEQYF
TGTGCCAGCAGCTTAGATGGGGTTCCCGAGCAGTACTTC
>TRBD1|.|TRBV5-6|TRBJ2-3
CASSLKGASTDTQYF
TGTGCCAGCAGCTTGAAGGGGGCAAGCACAGATACGCAGTATTTT
>TRBD1|.|TRBV6-5|TRBJ1-6
CASSPGQGGSSPLHF
TGTGCCAGCAGCCCCGGACAGGGTGGCAGTTCACCCCTCCACTTT
>TRBD2|.|TRBV2|TRBJ2-7
CASSEKRDSYEQYF
TGTGCCAGCAGTGAAAAGCGGGACTCCTACGAGCAGTACTTC
>.|.|TRBV4-1|TRBJ1-5
CASSQDITGYQPQHF
TGCGCCAGCAGCCAAGATATTACGGGTTATCAGCCCCAGCATTTT
>.|.|TRBV7-9|TRBJ2-3
CASSPPGDLWADTQYF
TGTGCCAGCAGCCCCCCGGGGGACCTTTGGGCAGATACGCAGTATTTT
>.|.|TRBV4-1|TRBJ2-5
CASSQDGRPQETQYF
TGCGCCAGCAGCCAAGATGGCAGACCCCAAGAGACCCAGTACTTC
>TRBD1|.|TRBV4-1|TRBJ1-3
CASSQIGTASGNTIYF
TGCGCCAGCAGCCAAATCGGGACAGCCTCTGGAAACACCATATATTTT
>.|.|TRBV7-6|TRBJ2-5
CASSLQRQETQYF
TGTGCCAGCAGCTTACAGCGCCAAGAGACCCAGTACTTC
>.|.|TRBV24-1|TRBJ2-1
CATSGERWGDEQFF
TGTGCCACCAGTGGGGAGCGGTGGGGCGATGAGCAGTTCTTC
>.|few|TRBV2|TRBJ2-7
CASSWPGTTYEQYF
TGTGCCAGCAGTTGGCCCGGGACAACTTACGAGCAGTACTTC
>.|.|TRBV13|TRBJ1-6
CASSPGRYNSPLHF
TGTGCCAGCAGCCCGGGACGGTATAATTCACCCCTCCACTTT